This T cell receptor beta chain was sequenced during a study of T cell repertoires in cytomegalovirus infection. Study-level background: The authors relied on CMV epitopes, both recently identified HLA-C-restricted and well-studied HLA-B-restricted. CMV infection and matching HLA type were both indicated by public TCR beta signatures.

This clonotype showed up just a few times. Antigen: not known. Trimming stripped 5 bases from V and 1 base from J, with 17 bases between. Germline CDR1 MNHEY, CDR2 SVGAGI. CDR3 length equals 17 residues. Overall study results and limits: Cumulative public TCR beta family frequency identified CMV carriers with the relevant HLA. Dominating the ex vivo response were HLA-C-restricted CMV-specific TCR beta clonotypes.

TCRdb analysed the reads with MiXCR anew, one entry per CDR3 protein. The table has 700,000 to 950,000 distinct CDR3 sequences, less than 35% seen once. The specimen was cultured CD8+ T cells from PBMCs, collected from culture after CMV antigen stimulation. The gene calls are TRBV6-5 and TRBJ1-4, with D possibly matching TRBD1 (6 bases). The TCR sequence derives from a human donor in good health (CMV status not recorded). Some clones in this sample may be carry-over from other donors' samples. The CDR3, as DNA: TGTGCCAGCAGTCCTACAGGGTGGAGGATAACTAATGAAAAACTGTTTTTT. Translation: CASSPTGWRITNEKLFF.